The entry below describes one TCR beta chain. Its antigen is undetermined. These data belong to a study of PD-1 blockade in mismatch repair-deficient tumors. For the study at large: All were previously treated, progressing patients with approximately 12 mismatch repair-deficient cancer types. Whole-study findings and limits: After pembrolizumab, tumor-resident clones rose rapidly, then generally contracted before radiologic responses.

This CDR3 is 15 amino acids long. The germline V gene encodes CDR1 GTSNPN and CDR2 SVGIG (reference sequence). Trimming shortened V by 3 bases and J by 2 bases, and 14 bases separated the two germline ends. Mismatch repair deficiency was confirmed in all patients, by PCR or immunohistochemistry. Three pembrolizumab responders had their TCRs sequenced. Some clones are missing from TCRdb's copy, which holds only in-frame ones; the method was immunoSEQ multiplex PCR. In the table there are roughly 110,000 clones, over 65% of which are singletons. V is TRBV30 and J is TRBJ2-1; D is perhaps TRBD1 or TRBD2 (6 bases each). Sequencing was performed on peripheral blood, taken approximately 64 weeks after starting pembrolizumab. This receptor was identified in an adult with mismatch repair-deficient cancer. CDR3 nucleotides: TGTGCCTGGAGCGGAGGGGGAAGGCCCTACAATGAGCAGTTCTTC. Translated, it gives CAWSGGGRPYNEQFF. Complete variable domain (other parts from reference TRBV30 and TRBJ2-1): SQTIHQWPATLVQPVGSPLSLECTVEGTSNPNLYWYRQAAGRGLQLLFYSVGIGQISSEVPQNLSASRPQDRQFILSSKKLLLSDSGFYLCAWSGGGRPYNEQFFGPGTRLTVL.